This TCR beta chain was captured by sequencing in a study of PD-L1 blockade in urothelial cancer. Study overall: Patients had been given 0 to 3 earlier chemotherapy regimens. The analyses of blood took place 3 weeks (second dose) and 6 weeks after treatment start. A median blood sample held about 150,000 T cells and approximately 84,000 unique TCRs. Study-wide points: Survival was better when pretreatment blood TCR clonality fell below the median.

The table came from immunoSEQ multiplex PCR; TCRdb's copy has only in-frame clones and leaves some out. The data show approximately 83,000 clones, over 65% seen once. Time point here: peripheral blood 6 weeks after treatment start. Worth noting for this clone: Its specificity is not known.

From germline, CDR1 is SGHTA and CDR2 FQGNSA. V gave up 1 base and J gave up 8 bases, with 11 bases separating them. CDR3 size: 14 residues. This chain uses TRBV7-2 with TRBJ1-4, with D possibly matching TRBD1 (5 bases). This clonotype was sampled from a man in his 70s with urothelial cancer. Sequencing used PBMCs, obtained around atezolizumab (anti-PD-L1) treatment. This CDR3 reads CASSLVQGGEKLFF. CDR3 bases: TGTGCCAGCAGCTTAGTTCAGGGTGGGGAAAAACTGTTTTTT.